These T cell receptor beta chains were read from a single sample in a study of blood T cell repertoires in COVID-19. The table came from immunoSEQ multiplex PCR; TCRdb's copy has only in-frame clones and leaves some out. Of about 120,000 clones listed, roughly nine tenths are singletons. The sequencing sample was made of peripheral blood. Receptors originate from a middle-aged man with active COVID-19. The conserved cysteine and the conserved F or W are not part of the CDR3 here. Fields, in order: clone size, V gene, J gene, CDR3 protein. Clone size is given for some rows only: seen once, a few or many times, or a class if the clone is expanded.

abundance: .; v_gene: TRBV7-9; j_gene: TRBJ1-1; CDR3aa: ASSSTGSRTEAF
abundance: .; v_gene: TRBV2; j_gene: TRBJ1-2; CDR3aa: ASGPRGGGGYT
abundance: .; v_gene: TRBV7-9; j_gene: TRBJ2-7; CDR3aa: ASSQLPSTGQY
abundance: .; v_gene: TRBV19; j_gene: TRBJ2-1; CDR3aa: ASSMGTSAGEQF
abundance: once; v_gene: TRBV5-6; j_gene: TRBJ1-1; CDR3aa: ASSYRGDTEAF
abundance: .; v_gene: TRBV9; j_gene: TRBJ2-5; CDR3aa: ASSLGLAGSQETQY
abundance: .; v_gene: TRBV1; j_gene: TRBJ2-4; CDR3aa: TSSQDESGDGPKNIQY
abundance: .; v_gene: TRBV19; j_gene: TRBJ1-1; CDR3aa: ASRYRELNTEAF
abundance: .; v_gene: TRBV30; j_gene: TRBJ2-1; CDR3aa: AWSHMGLAGGYNEQF
abundance: .; v_gene: TRBV5-1; j_gene: TRBJ1-1; CDR3aa: ASSRLGPMGTGPSRNTEAF
abundance: .; v_gene: TRBV5-1; j_gene: TRBJ2-6; CDR3aa: ASSLGVHRGSGANVLT
abundance: .; v_gene: TRBV10-1; j_gene: TRBJ2-7; CDR3aa: ASSESRTSFGEQY
abundance: .; v_gene: TRBV5-1; j_gene: TRBJ2-6; CDR3aa: ASSYSQGVLSGANVLT
abundance: .; v_gene: TRBV5-6; j_gene: TRBJ2-5; CDR3aa: ASSSGLAGGVPQETQY
abundance: .; v_gene: TRBV5-1; j_gene: TRBJ2-2; CDR3aa: ASSPTHSGTNTGELF
abundance: .; v_gene: TRBV11-2; j_gene: TRBJ1-4; CDR3aa: ASSLGANEKLF
abundance: .; v_gene: TRBV15; j_gene: TRBJ2-6; CDR3aa: ATSRTPLRSGANVLT
abundance: .; v_gene: TRBV7-2; j_gene: TRBJ2-1; CDR3aa: ASSPEAGVRL
abundance: .; v_gene: TRBV5-1; j_gene: TRBJ2-5; CDR3aa: ASSLEGTGGIRETQY
abundance: .; v_gene: TRBV7-2; j_gene: TRBJ1-5; CDR3aa: ASSLGRSQPQH
abundance: .; v_gene: TRBV6-5; j_gene: TRBJ1-1; CDR3aa: ATRGGFDTEAF
abundance: .; v_gene: TRBV4-1; j_gene: TRBJ1-3; CDR3aa: ASSQVMRSGNTIY
abundance: once; v_gene: TRBV2; j_gene: TRBJ2-1; CDR3aa: ASSVQGNEQF
abundance: .; v_gene: TRBV6-6; j_gene: TRBJ2-1; CDR3aa: ASTKIAGLRDEQF
abundance: .; v_gene: TRBV19; j_gene: TRBJ2-6; CDR3aa: ASGTTLTGANVLT
abundance: .; v_gene: TRBV15; j_gene: TRBJ1-1; CDR3aa: ATSREAGGNTEAF
abundance: once; v_gene: TRBV28; j_gene: TRBJ2-1; CDR3aa: ASSLGGRPYNEQF
abundance: .; v_gene: TRBV24-1; j_gene: TRBJ2-6; CDR3aa: ATSDLRRESGANVLT
abundance: .; v_gene: TRBV7-8; j_gene: TRBJ1-4; CDR3aa: ASSLVGGLPTNEKLF
abundance: .; v_gene: TRBV7-9; j_gene: TRBJ2-3; CDR3aa: ASSPSGRWSDTQY
abundance: once; v_gene: TRBV6-5; j_gene: TRBJ2-3; CDR3aa: ASSYDRSATQY
abundance: .; v_gene: TRBV7-9; j_gene: TRBJ2-1; CDR3aa: ASSPYRGRNNEQF
abundance: .; v_gene: TRBV20-1; j_gene: TRBJ1-2; CDR3aa: SASVSSNYGYT
abundance: .; v_gene: TRBV5-1; j_gene: TRBJ2-7; CDR3aa: ASSLVRGHYEQY
abundance: once; v_gene: TRBV11-2; j_gene: TRBJ1-1; CDR3aa: ASSLDRDRGAF
abundance: .; v_gene: TRBV2; j_gene: TRBJ2-2; CDR3aa: ASRDRDTGELF
abundance: .; v_gene: TRBV6-2/TRBV6-3; j_gene: TRBJ1-5; CDR3aa: ASSPRQGRMDQPQH
abundance: .; v_gene: TRBV7-6; j_gene: TRBJ2-5; CDR3aa: ASSLVSRGTQETQY
abundance: .; v_gene: TRBV19; j_gene: TRBJ1-1; CDR3aa: ASSPKARGTEAF
abundance: .; v_gene: TRBV29-1; j_gene: TRBJ2-1; CDR3aa: SVAPSGSGNEQF
abundance: .; v_gene: TRBV7-3; j_gene: TRBJ2-7; CDR3aa: ASSLTHGTAYEQY
abundance: .; v_gene: TRBV5-4; j_gene: TRBJ2-5; CDR3aa: ASSLVAGETQY
abundance: once; v_gene: TRBV4-1; j_gene: TRBJ2-1; CDR3aa: ASSQGPNGGYEQF
abundance: .; v_gene: TRBV10-2; j_gene: TRBJ2-3; CDR3aa: ATRDRGTDTQY
abundance: .; v_gene: TRBV4-2; j_gene: TRBJ2-3; CDR3aa: ASSQDPRPSTDTQY
abundance: .; v_gene: TRBV10-2; j_gene: TRBJ1-1; CDR3aa: ASSERQLNTEAF
abundance: once; v_gene: TRBV11-2; j_gene: TRBJ2-2; CDR3aa: ASSFTDYTGELF
abundance: few; v_gene: TRBV5-4; j_gene: TRBJ1-2; CDR3aa: ASSLEENYGYT
abundance: .; v_gene: TRBV6-1; j_gene: TRBJ1-4; CDR3aa: ASSDPRGGGFRKLF
abundance: .; v_gene: TRBV5-1; j_gene: TRBJ2-1; CDR3aa: ASSLVGTGGYNEQF
abundance: .; v_gene: TRBV3-1/TRBV3-2; j_gene: TRBJ2-7; CDR3aa: ASSQAGTGVVEQY
abundance: .; v_gene: TRBV9; j_gene: TRBJ2-5; CDR3aa: ASSSGGAGLRETQY
abundance: .; v_gene: TRBV3-1/TRBV3-2; j_gene: TRBJ2-1; CDR3aa: ASSQDTGGHPF
abundance: .; v_gene: TRBV23-1; j_gene: TRBJ2-1; CDR3aa: ASSQSSRGYNEQF
abundance: once; v_gene: TRBV7-9; j_gene: TRBJ2-6; CDR3aa: ASIKGGARAGANVLT
abundance: .; v_gene: TRBV6-5; j_gene: TRBJ1-2; CDR3aa: ASSYTGTEFYGYT
abundance: .; v_gene: TRBV10-1; j_gene: TRBJ2-1; CDR3aa: ASSDRTGNYNEQF
abundance: .; v_gene: TRBV7-2; j_gene: TRBJ2-1; CDR3aa: ASRLRTTSYNEQF
abundance: .; v_gene: TRBV6-5; j_gene: TRBJ2-3; CDR3aa: ASRDWGGLTQY
abundance: .; v_gene: TRBV12-3/TRBV12-4; j_gene: TRBJ2-1; CDR3aa: ASSLGAGKQQF